The next 30 T cell receptor beta chains were all read from a single sample in a study of blood T cell repertoires in COVID-19. Data came from immunoSEQ multiplex PCR; TCRdb stores just in-frame clones and leaves some out. The sample has around 99,000 clones, around 74% seen once; the top ten hold 15% to 20%. Material: peripheral blood. The receptor set was obtained from an elderly woman with active or convalescent COVID-19.

The chain couples TRBV19 to TRBJ2-7; 9 positions match TRBD1. The V gene end was trimmed by 5 bases and the J gene end by 3 bases; junction bases not matched to a gene: 5. The germline V gene encodes CDR1 LNHDA and CDR2 SQIVND (reference sequence). The CDR3 contains 14 residues. Here the CDR3 reads CASSSQGQGYEQYF. CDR3 nucleotides: TGTGCCAGTAGTTCCCAGGGACAGGGCTACGAGCAGTACTTC. Variable domain in full (rest from reference TRBV19 and TRBJ2-7): DGGITQSPKYLFRKEGQNVTLSCEQNLNHDAMYWYRQDPGQGLRLIYYSQIVNDFQKGDIAEGYSVSREKKESFPLTVTSAQKNPTAFYLCASSSQGQGYEQYFGPGTRLTVT.

The chain links TRBV4-2 to TRBJ2-1, with 13 bases identical to TRBD2. The junction had 17 bases not matched to a gene; V was cut back by 4 bases and J by 8 bases. Per the germline V gene, CDR1 is LGHNA and CDR2 is YNFKEQ. CDR3 length equals 19 residues. Here the CDR3 reads CASSLGQGATSGRIDEQFF. In DNA form, the CDR3 reads TGTGCCAGCAGCCTAGGACAGGGGGCGACTAGCGGGAGGATTGATGAGCAGTTCTTC.

The rearrangement uses TRBV7-3 and TRBJ1-6; 7 bases are shared with TRBD1. The junction had 5 bases not matched to a gene; V was cut back by 4 bases and J by 5 bases. CDR1 and CDR2 from the germline V gene are SGHTA and FQGTGA. The length of the CDR3 is 15 residues. CDR3 DNA: TGTGCCAGCAGCTCCCCCGGGACAGATAATTCACCCCTCCACTTT. It specifies CASSSPGTDNSPLHF.

The chain couples TRBV19 to TRBJ2-1, with TRBD2 as a possible D gene (5 bases). Germline V CDR1 and CDR2: LNHDA, SQIVND (reference sequence). CDR3 size: 15 residues. V lost 3 bases to trimming and J lost 1 base, with 10 bases between them. The CDR3 reads CASSIVRESYNEQFF. As DNA, the CDR3 is TGTGCCAGTAGTATTGTCCGGGAATCCTACAATGAGCAGTTCTTC. Full variable domain (outside the CDR3, taken from reference TRBV19 and TRBJ2-1): DGGITQSPKYLFRKEGQNVTLSCEQNLNHDAMYWYRQDPGQGLRLIYYSQIVNDFQKGDIAEGYSVSREKKESFPLTVTSAQKNPTAFYLCASSIVRESYNEQFFGPGTRLTVL.

The rearrangement uses TRBV6-5 and TRBJ2-5; 8 positions agree with TRBD2. Trimming took 6 bases from V and 5 from J; bases not matched to a gene: 5. There are 13 residues in the CDR3. CDR1 and CDR2 from the germline V gene are MNHEY and SVGAGI. As DNA, the CDR3 is TGTGCCAGCAGACTAGCGGTGGGGGAGACCCAGTACTTC. As protein: CASRLAVGETQYF.

The V and J genes are TRBV24-1 and TRBJ1-4; TRBD1 aligns across 7 bases. Germline CDR1 reads KGHDR; CDR2 reads SFDVKD. Trimming cost V 4 bases and J 6 bases; bases outside gene matches: 16. This CDR3 comprises 18 residues. CDR3 residues: CATSDSYGGTASYEKLFF. DNA of the CDR3: TGTGCCACCAGTGACTCCTATGGCGGGACAGCCAGTTATGAAAAACTGTTTTTT.

This clone was seen more than once but under ten times. The rearrangement joins TRBV7-3 to TRBJ2-1, with 10 bases identical to TRBD2. Germline CDR1 SGHTA, CDR2 FQGTGA. With 2 bases clipped from V and 5 bases from J, the junction kept 0 bases outside the gene matches. This CDR3 region has 14 residues. CDR3 DNA: TGTGCCAGCAGCTTACTAGCGGGGGACAATGAGCAGTTCTTC. Its protein is CASSLLAGDNEQFF.

CDR3 sequence: CASSVGTSGTGGELFF. The CDR3 DNA follows: TGTGCCAGCAGCGTCGGGACTAGCGGGACGGGCGGGGAGCTGTTTTTT. J is TRBJ2-2 and V is TRBV7-3; TRBD2 aligns across 13 bases. Trimming cost V 5 bases and J 7 bases; bases outside gene matches: 7. CDR3 length: 16 residues. Germline loops: CDR1 SGHTA, CDR2 FQGTGA. The full variable domain, its missing parts supplied by reference TRBV7-3 and TRBJ2-2, is GAGVSQTPSNKVTEKGKYVELRCDPISGHTALYWYRQSLGQGPEFLIYFQGTGAADDSGLPNDRFFAVRPEGSVSTLKIQRTERGDSAVYLCASSVGTSGTGGELFFGEGSRLTVL.

This chain uses TRBV4-2 with TRBJ2-1; D uncertain. The CDR3 is 15 amino acids. Germline CDR1 and CDR2: LGHNA and YNFKEQ. Between the trimmed V and J ends, which lost 0 bases and 4 bases, there was a span of 10 bases. The CDR3 protein is CASSQEFQSYNEQFF. The CDR3 DNA follows: TGTGCCAGCAGCCAAGAATTTCAGTCATACAATGAGCAGTTCTTC.

The chain employs TRBV28 and TRBJ2-1, with D perhaps matching TRBD1 (6 bases). Germline V CDR1 and CDR2: MDHEN, SYDVKM. The CDR3 contains 12 residues. Trimming stripped 1 base from V and 15 bases from J, with 13 bases between. DNA for the CDR3: TGTGCCAGCAGTTTATCTGACAGGCGGTGGTTCTTC. Translation gives CASSLSDRRWFF.

In this sample, this clone turned up once. The V call is TRBV29-1, the J call TRBJ1-3; D is unclear. The germline V gene has CDR1 SQVTM and CDR2 ANQGSEA. The ends were cut back, 4 bases at V and 4 bases at J, with 11 bases in the middle. This CDR3 has 13 amino acids. CDR3 in amino acids: CSVVSMLGNTIYF. In DNA, the CDR3 is TGCAGCGTTGTGTCGATGCTAGGAAACACCATATATTTT.

This clone was picked up a small number of times. V usage is TRBV4-2 and J usage is TRBJ2-2; TRBD2 aligns across 11 bases. The CDR3 runs to 17 residues. The V gene end was trimmed by 4 bases and the J gene end by 6 bases; junction bases not matched to a gene: 10. The germline gives CDR1 LGHNA, CDR2 YNFKEQ. CDR3 loop: CASSPYDASGRSGELFF. The CDR3 DNA sequence: TGTGCCAGCAGCCCCTATGATGCTAGCGGGAGGTCCGGGGAGCTGTTTTTT.

The chain joins TRBV9 to TRBJ2-1; 11 bases match TRBD2. The CDR3 loop spans 15 amino acids. J gave up 9 bases and V 0 bases, and 5 bases lay outside the gene matches. Germline V lookup: CDR1 SGDLS, CDR2 YYNGEE. CDR3 in DNA: TGTGCCAGCAGCGTAGCACTAGCGGGAGAAGGTGAGCAGTTCTTC. Encoded protein: CASSVALAGEGEQFF.

This chain joins TRBV7-9 and TRBJ2-1; 7 bases are shared with TRBD2. The CDR3 spans 13 residues. V dropped 1 base and J dropped 10; count of bases not matched to a gene: 4. Germline CDR1 and CDR2: SEHNR and FQNEAQ (reference sequence). This CDR3 is CASSLERAGEQFF. In DNA form, the CDR3 reads TGTGCCAGCAGCTTAGAGAGAGCGGGAGAGCAGTTCTTC.

This clone appeared a single time. The chain employs TRBV7-2 and TRBJ1-3; D not certain. The CDR3 has 14 residues. The germline V and J ends were trimmed by 1 base and 2 bases, with 6 bases remaining between them. The V gene's germline CDR1 is SGHTA and CDR2 FQGNSA. The chain's CDR3 is CASSLGETGNTIYF. The CDR3 coding sequence is TGTGCCAGCAGCTTAGGGGAGACTGGAAACACCATATATTTT.

This clone was recorded a few times. The J gene is TRBJ2-1, the V gene TRBV28, with D perhaps matching TRBD2 (6 bases). The germline V gene encodes CDR1 MDHEN and CDR2 SYDVKM. The V and J ends lost 7 bases and 4 bases respectively, with 17 bases between them. The CDR3 length is 15 residues. The CDR3 DNA sequence: TGTGCCAGCACCCGAATCGGAGGGAAGTACAATGAGCAGTTCTTC. Its protein is CASTRIGGKYNEQFF.

This clone appeared once. The rearrangement uses TRBV27 and TRBJ1-2; 12 bases are a match to TRBD1. CDR1 is MNHEY and CDR2 is SMNVEV in the germline V gene (reference sequence). The CDR3 contains 16 residues. Trimming at V came to 1 base and at J to 7 bases, leaving 7 bases not matched to a gene. The CDR3 protein is CASSLWAGQGALGYTF. CDR3 bases: TGTGCCAGCAGTTTATGGGCGGGACAGGGGGCGCTTGGCTACACCTTC.

The rearrangement uses TRBV5-1 and TRBJ2-5; 7 positions agree with TRBD2. CDR3 length: 15 residues. V lost 0 bases and J lost 2; bases outside the gene matches: 4. Germline V gene lookup returns CDR1 SGHRS and CDR2 YFSETQ. The CDR3 region has the DNA TGCGCCAGCAGCTTGGGTGGACTAGATCAAGAGACCCAGTACTTC. Its translation: CASSLGGLDQETQYF.

The chain recombines TRBV25-1 with TRBJ2-7, with 12 bases fitting TRBD2. There are 15 residues in the CDR3. CDR1 and CDR2 from the germline V gene are MGHDK and SYGVNS. Trimming took 3 bases from V and 6 from J; bases not matched to a gene: 6. CDR3: CASSETSGSSAEQYF. In DNA form, the CDR3 reads TGTGCCAGCAGTGAGACTAGCGGGAGCAGTGCCGAGCAGTACTTC.

In DNA, the CDR3 is TGTGCCAGCAGTTTACGCATGGGGGGGAGGTACGAGCAGTACTTC. It is translated as CASSLRMGGRYEQYF. The J gene is TRBJ2-7, the V gene TRBV27, with 7 nucleotides matching TRBD2. The CDR3 spans 15 residues. V was pared by 2 bases and J by 4 bases, with 8 bases of the junction left unmatched. CDR1 and CDR2 from the germline V gene are MNHEY and SMNVEV (reference sequence).

The J gene is TRBJ2-3, the V gene TRBV6-5; TRBD2 matches at 10 bases. With V trimmed by 4 bases and J by 0 bases, 1 base remained unmatched. CDR3 length equals 15 residues. The germline V gene encodes CDR1 MNHEY and CDR2 SVGAGI. CDR3 protein: CASSSLAGSTDTQYF. CDR3 coding DNA: TGTGCCAGCAGTTCACTAGCGGGAAGCACAGATACGCAGTATTTT.

The gene calls are TRBV25-1 and TRBJ2-7, with 9 bases that match TRBD2. This CDR3 has 17 residues. CDR1 is MGHDK and CDR2 is SYGVNS in the germline V gene. Trimming at V came to 4 bases and at J to 5 bases, leaving 15 bases not matched to a gene. CDR3 loop: CASSAVSPGLASDEQYF. CDR3 coding DNA: TGTGCCAGCAGTGCAGTCAGCCCGGGACTAGCCTCAGACGAGCAGTACTTC.

This clone is termed large. The rearrangement joins TRBV4-3 to TRBJ1-1, with TRBD1 as a possible D gene (6 bases). Germline CDR1 LGHNA, CDR2 YSLEER. CDR3 length equals 17 residues. The V gene lost 4 bases and the J gene lost 0 bases, with 18 bases spanning the gap. The CDR3 is CASSLTTGRGLNTEAFF. The CDR3 DNA sequence: TGCGCCAGCAGCCTGACGACAGGCAGGGGACTGAACACTGAAGCTTTCTTT.

The rearrangement links TRBV6-5 to TRBJ2-7; possibly TRBD2 for D (6 bases). Trimming took 4 bases from V and 0 from J, leaving 13 bases between them. The CDR3 sequence is 15 residues long. Germline CDR1 MNHEY, CDR2 SVGAGI. The CDR3 here is CASSSSGTSSYEQYF. CDR3 coding DNA: TGTGCCAGCAGTTCCTCCGGGACTTCCTCCTACGAGCAGTACTTC.

The chain joins TRBV27 to TRBJ1-2; 9 nucleotides match TRBD1. Per the germline V gene, CDR1 is MNHEY and CDR2 is SMNVEV (reference sequence). Unmatched junction bases numbered 7, after V lost 2 bases and J lost 6 bases. This CDR3 region has 15 residues. The CDR3 bases are TGTGCCAGCAGTTTAGGGCAGGGGACAGGGAATGGCTACACCTTC. This encodes CASSLGQGTGNGYTF.

With respect to this clone: The same CDR3 can be traced to other DNA sequences in this sample. This sequence joins TRBV27 and TRBJ2-7; D may be TRBD2 (5 bases). CDR3 length: 13 amino acids. Deletions cut 6 bases from V and 2 bases from J, with 11 bases between. Germline-derived CDR1 and CDR2 are MNHEY and SMNVEV (reference sequence). The CDR3 here is CASRTSGTYEQYF. DNA for the CDR3: TGTGCCAGCAGGACCAGCGGAACCTACGAGCAGTACTTC.

This chain uses TRBV9 with TRBJ2-3; 7 nucleotides align to TRBD1. The ends lost 4 bases at V and 1 base at J; junction bases unmatched: 6. The germline CDR1 and CDR2 sequences are SGDLS and YYNGEE. The length of the CDR3 is 15 residues. CDR3 in amino acids: CASSLDDRGTDTQYF. CDR3 coding DNA: TGTGCCAGCAGCCTCGACGACAGGGGCACAGATACGCAGTATTTT. The complete variable domain, with remaining parts taken from reference TRBV9 and TRBJ2-3, reads DSGVTQTPKHLITATGQRVTLRCSPRSGDLSVYWYQQSLDQGLQFLIQYYNGEERAKGNILERFSAQQFPDLHSELNLSSLELGDSALYFCASSLDDRGTDTQYFGPGTRLTVL.

This chain joins TRBV30 and TRBJ1-1; D might be TRBD1 (6 bases). V lost 2 bases and J lost 6, with 13 bases in between. This CDR3 spans 13 amino acids. Germline V CDR1 and CDR2: GTSNPN, SVGIG (reference sequence). The CDR3 region has the DNA TGTGCCTGGAGTATCACTAGGACAGCTGAAGCTTTCTTT. It is translated as CAWSITRTAEAFF.

This clone was seen a handful of times. The V and J genes are TRBV6-5 and TRBJ1-1; TRBD1 agrees at 11 bases. Trimming removed 6 bases from V and 6 bases from J; junction bases left unmatched: 3. Per germline, CDR1 MNHEY and CDR2 SVGAGI. This CDR3 has 13 amino acids. CDR3 protein: CASRGTGGPEAFF. In nucleotides, the CDR3 is TGTGCCAGCAGGGGGACAGGGGGACCTGAAGCTTTCTTT.

The gene calls are TRBV2 and TRBJ2-7; 8 bases match TRBD2. The CDR3 length is 15 residues. Per the germline V gene, CDR1 is SNHLY and CDR2 is FYNNEI. The ends lost 7 bases at V and 7 bases at J; junction bases unmatched: 15. CDR3 coding DNA: TGTGCCAGCAAGGTCGGCAGCGGGAGAGGGAAAGAGCAGTACTTC. It encodes CASKVGSGRGKEQYF.